The entry below describes one T cell receptor (beta chain). There is no known antigen for this receptor. The sample holds no much larger clone one base away, and base qualities are not on file. These data belong to a study of T cell responses to AZD1222 COVID-19 vaccine (TCRdb year 2021). For the wider study: AZD1222 recipients whose second dose came at about 4 weeks and those whose second dose came at about 12 weeks were combined into one group, since spike-specific TCR depth and breadth did not differ between the two schedules. A total of 230 to 250 trial participants underwent TCR sequencing, of whom 207 had received two doses of AZD1222 and some 25 had received two doses of the MenACWY control vaccine. Trial participants were enrolled by age into 18-55, 56-69 and 70-plus year subgroups, with about 150, 27 and 61 TCR-sequenced participants respectively.

What the work shows at the level of the full study, not this receptor alone: Reportedly, close to half of the unique spike-specific TCRs recognized epitopes lying outside the regions that are mutated in the B.1.351 and B.1.1.7 variants. Participants were mostly white British, with more females than males. The authors suggested clonal diversity may have been underestimated. A significant rise in spike-specific TCR breadth and depth was observed after two AZD1222 doses relative to day 0 and relative to MenACWY recipients. The 56-69-year group was small, and its depth increase did not reach significance, likely because of low power. Conclusions about previously exposed vaccinees are limited, since just five or six AZD1222 recipients were seropositive for SARS-CoV-2 at baseline. The whole spike protein was spanned by vaccine-associated CD4 TCRs, and dominant responses were seen in regions 160-218 and 743-854. Because no samples from the day 14 peak response were available, repertoires could be characterized only after the peak T cell response.

The CDR3 regions of human TCRbeta chains were subjected to immunosequencing. Regarding the original processing steps: Repertoire TCRs were matched against a reference library of SARS-CoV-2-specific TCRs generated with the MIRA antigen-specificity platform. Breadth was defined as the fraction of unique TCRs that were SARS-CoV-2-associated. Depth was defined as the fraction of total T cells that were SARS-CoV-2-associated. Using the MIRA data, every spike-specific TCR was mapped to the spike region that the TCR reacted to and assigned to either a CD4 or a CD8 class. Log10-transformed breadth and depth values were compared by one-way ANOVA with Sidak's multiple comparisons tests. TCRdb mirrors the immuneACCESS table, restricted to in-frame sequences. Some clones are absent from its copies; in checked studies, under half trace to an unresolved V gene, and the reason for the others is unknown. V and J calls and clone size are as listed in that table; D and trimming were resolved from the DNA. The sample yields around 140,000 clones; more than 90% were counted once. The ten largest clonotypes hold around 1.7% of the sample.

Trimming removed 2 bases from V and 1 base from J; the gene matches leave 19 bases unexplained. The germline V gene gives CDR1 as MDHEN and CDR2 as SYDVKM. From the cysteine up to the phenylalanine, the CDR3 has a length of 20 residues. Of the read, only the CDR3 DNA is kept; its 60 bases are in frame from base 1. Reading the label with the study, this specimen's time point is: baseline before first vaccination. Samples from vaccinated people were obtained from the UK trials COV001 and COV002, which included a single-blind randomized controlled phase 2/3 trial of AZD1222 (ChAdOx1 nCoV-19) in healthy adults. Trial participant PBMC samples were collected at day 0 and day 28 after the second dose for TCRbeta chain sequencing.

The clonotype was recovered from an adult in good health. Sequenced here: peripheral blood, sampled on day 0 of AZD1222 vaccination. In this chain, TRBV28 is recombined with TRBJ1-1; the junction holds 7 bases that match TRBD1. The nucleotide sequence is given as TGTGCCAGCAGTTTACGGACAGGCCTGGTGTCCTCCAACCCGAACACTGAAGCTTTCTTT. The encoded protein is CASSLRTGLVSSNPNTEAFF.